The clone carrying this T cell receptor (beta chain) was seen only a few times. The antigen is not known. This sample is drawn from a study of CD4 T cells in relation to SARS-CoV-2 and coronaviruses. Study in general: ViraFEST: approximately 10-day antigen culture of PBMCs, then TCR beta CDR3 sequencing.

Study observations and caveats: No donor gave both pre-pandemic and post-infection samples.

The assay was immunoSEQ multiplex PCR, and TCRdb's table has in-frame clones only and misses some. This repertoire shows 25,000 to 30,000 clones, roughly four fifths found once; its top ten account for 10% to 15%. Germline CDR1 LNHDA, CDR2 SQIVND (reference sequence). V was clipped by 5 bases and J by 9 bases, with 11 bases between them. The CDR3 has 12 residues. Before the COVID-19 pandemic, during about 2011-2019, CD4+ T cells were taken from unexposed donors. After ten to eleven days of culture, CD4+ T cells were isolated. Fresh IL-2 medium replaced half the medium on days 3 and 7. Sequenced sample: CD4+ T cells from PBMCs, cultured in vitro. The sequence derives from a human donor in good health. The V call is TRBV19, the J call TRBJ2-1; perhaps TRBD1 as D (7 bases). The CDR3 coding sequence is TGTGCCAGTAGTTCGCAGGGGGGTGAGCAGTTCTTC. Translated, it gives CASSSQGGEQFF.